This T cell receptor (beta chain) was sequenced for a study of T cell responses to AZD1222 COVID-19 vaccine. This CDR3 is built from 19 residues. Looked up from germline, CDR1 is SGHVS and CDR2 is FQNEAQ. V shed 5 bases and J 6 bases; nucleotides not matched to a gene: 20. Using immunoSEQ multiplex PCR, the repertoire was profiled, and TCRdb retains in-frame clones only, with some absent. This repertoire shows some 120,000 clones, approximately 82% found once; its top ten account for 27%. Study conclusions and caveats: Baseline seropositivity characterized only a handful of AZD1222 recipients.

In regard to this clone: The antigen remains unidentified.

The sequenced sample was peripheral blood, obtained 28 days after the second AZD1222 dose. The V and J genes are TRBV7-8 and TRBJ2-3, with 10 positions matching TRBD1. The sequence derives from an adult who received the AZD1222 COVID-19 vaccine. CDR3: CASSNQGLMRTGGPDTQYF. For the CDR3, the DNA is TGTGCCAGCAGCAATCAAGGGCTGATGCGGACAGGGGGGCCCGATACGCAGTATTTT.